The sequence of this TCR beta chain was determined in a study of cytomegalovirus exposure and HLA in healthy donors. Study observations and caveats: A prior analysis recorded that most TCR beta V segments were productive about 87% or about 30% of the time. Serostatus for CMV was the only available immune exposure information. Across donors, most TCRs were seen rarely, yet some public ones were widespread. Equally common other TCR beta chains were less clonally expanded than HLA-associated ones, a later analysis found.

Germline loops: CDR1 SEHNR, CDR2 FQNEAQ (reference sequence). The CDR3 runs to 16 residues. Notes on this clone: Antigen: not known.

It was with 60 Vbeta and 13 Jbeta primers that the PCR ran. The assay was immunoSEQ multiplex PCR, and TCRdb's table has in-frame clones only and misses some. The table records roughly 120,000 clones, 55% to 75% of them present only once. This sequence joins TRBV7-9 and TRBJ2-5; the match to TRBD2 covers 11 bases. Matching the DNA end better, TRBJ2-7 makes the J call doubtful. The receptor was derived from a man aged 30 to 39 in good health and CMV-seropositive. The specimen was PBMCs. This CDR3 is CASSLALAGGFYEQYF. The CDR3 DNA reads TGTGCCAGCAGCTTAGCCTTAGCGGGAGGGTTTTACGAGCAGTACTTC.